Included here is one T cell receptor beta chain sequence, with context. No antigen is known for it. This record comes from a study of T cell responses to AZD1222 COVID-19 vaccine. Whole-study findings and limits: Donors, mostly white British, included more females; clonal diversity was possibly underestimated. Spike as a whole was targeted by vaccine-associated CD4 TCRs, dominant at 160-218 and 743-854. Only after the peak T cell response were repertoires sampled.

This CDR3 spans 15 amino acids. CDR1 KGHSH and CDR2 LQKENI come from the germline V gene. The junction had 7 bases not matched to a gene; V was cut back by 6 bases and J by 2 bases. TCRdb keeps only in-frame clones here, not all; method: immunoSEQ multiplex PCR. The repertoire consists of fewer than 250,000 clones, with about 92% occurring once and the leading ten covering over 0.95%. V and J are TRBV18 and TRBJ2-7, with TRBD1 matching 10 bases. The TCR was taken from an adult in good health. The sequencing here drew on peripheral blood, taken on day 0 of MenACWY control vaccination. CDR3 nucleotide sequence: TGTGCCAGCTCGCTCGGAGGGACAGGGGCCTACGAGCAGTACTTC. This translates into CASSLGGTGAYEQYF.